Sequencing of this T cell receptor beta chain was carried out in a study of T cell responses to AZD1222 COVID-19 vaccine. With V trimmed by 6 bases and J by 2 bases, 8 bases remained unmatched. Per the germline V gene, CDR1 is MNHEY and CDR2 is SVGAGI. The CDR3 is 15 amino acids. TCRdb's copy holds only in-frame clones and misses some; the assay was immunoSEQ multiplex PCR. The sample contains approximately 140,000 clones, 80% to 95% of which appear only once. This clone was counted once. The TCR comes from an adult who received the AZD1222 COVID-19 vaccine. This sequence joins TRBV6-5 and TRBJ2-3; TRBD2 matches 7 bases. Sequencing was performed on peripheral blood, taken 28 days after the second AZD1222 dose. CDR3 protein: CASSTTSSYTDTQYF. CDR3 coding DNA: TGTGCCAGCAGCACGACTAGCAGCTACACAGATACGCAGTATTTT.